This T cell receptor (beta chain) comes out of a study of control samples from healthy donors and cancer patients. The CDR3 sequence is 14 residues long. The V end lost 4 bases, the J end lost 5 bases, and 11 bases lay between the germline ends. Germline values: CDR1 LNHNV, CDR2 YYDKDF (reference sequence). Clones were read by immunoSEQ multiplex PCR, and TCRdb kept only the in-frame ones, dropping some. The sample holds more than 85,000 clones, about 80% seen once. This clone was seen only a few times. V and J are TRBV15 and TRBJ1-4; possible D gene TRBD1, 6 bases. The sample consisted of blood. This clonotype originated in a woman between 50 and 59 years old in good health. This CDR3 is CATSMGGINEKLFF. The CDR3 DNA follows: TGTGCCACCAGCATGGGGGGCATAAATGAAAAACTGTTTTTT. The complete variable domain, with remaining parts taken from reference TRBV15 and TRBJ1-4, reads DAMVIQNPRYQVTQFGKPVTLSCSQTLNHNVMYWYQQKSSQAPKLLFHYYDKDFNNEADTPDNFQSRRPNTSFCFLDIRSPGLGDTAMYLCATSMGGINEKLFFGSGTQLSVL.